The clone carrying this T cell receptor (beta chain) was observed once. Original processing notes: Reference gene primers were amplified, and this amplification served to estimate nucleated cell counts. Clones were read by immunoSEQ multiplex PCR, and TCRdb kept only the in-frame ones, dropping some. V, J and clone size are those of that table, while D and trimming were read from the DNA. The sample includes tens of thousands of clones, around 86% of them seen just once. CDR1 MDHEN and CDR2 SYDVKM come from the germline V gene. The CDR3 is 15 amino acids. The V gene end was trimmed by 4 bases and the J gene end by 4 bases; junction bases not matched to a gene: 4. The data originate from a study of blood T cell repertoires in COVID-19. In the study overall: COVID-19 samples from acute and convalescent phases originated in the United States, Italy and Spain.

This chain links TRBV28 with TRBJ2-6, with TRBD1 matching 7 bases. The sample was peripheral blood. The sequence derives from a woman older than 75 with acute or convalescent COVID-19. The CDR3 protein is CASSSRGLGANVLTF. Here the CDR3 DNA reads TGTGCCAGCAGTTCGAGGGGGCTCGGGGCCAACGTCCTGACTTTC.